This TCR beta chain stems from a study of cytomegalovirus exposure and HLA in healthy donors. About the research overall: The approximately 700 first-cohort repertoires shared a platform with the roughly 120 validation repertoires, as reported in a later analysis.

Sequencing was performed with immunoSEQ multiplex PCR; in TCRdb, only in-frame clones are kept and a portion is missing. The sample lists approximately 100,000 clones; approximately 93% were seen once. CDR1 and CDR2 (germline): SGHAT, FQNNGV. The CDR3 totals 15 residues. Losses at the gene ends were 1 base for V and 0 bases for J; bases not matched to a gene: 1. Study-wide results and caveats: Among TCR beta chains, those listed as cytomegalovirus-associated numbered over 150.

As concerns this clone: Its antigen is not known.

The specimen sequenced was PBMCs. The origin of this receptor is a woman in her thirties in good health and CMV-seropositive. The J gene is TRBJ2-3, the V gene TRBV11-2, with TRBD2 matching 7 bases. As DNA, the CDR3 is TGTGCCAGCAGCTTAGTACTAGCGAGCACAGATACGCAGTATTTT. The encoded protein is CASSLVLASTDTQYF.